The 22 T cell receptor beta chains below all came from one sample that was sequenced in a study of cytomegalovirus exposure and HLA in healthy donors. The PCR used 60 Vbeta and 13 Jbeta primers. This table comes from immunoSEQ multiplex PCR, and its TCRdb copy is limited to in-frame clones, with some not included. The sample lists about 170,000 clones, approximately 84% seen once, with roughly 4.8% in the top ten. Sequenced input: PBMCs. The receptors were gathered from a woman in her fifties or sixties in good health and CMV-seropositive.

The V and J genes are TRBV19 and TRBJ2-7; TRBD1 agrees at 7 bases. V gave up 2 bases and J gave up 0 bases; unmatched junction bases: 4. The CDR3 contains 15 residues. Germline CDR1 reads LNHDA; CDR2 reads SQIVND (reference sequence). CDR3 coding DNA: TGTGCCAGTAGTATATACAGGGGCAACTCCTACGAGCAGTACTTC. The encoded protein is CASSIYRGNSYEQYF. The full variable domain, its missing parts supplied by reference TRBV19 and TRBJ2-7, is DGGITQSPKYLFRKEGQNVTLSCEQNLNHDAMYWYRQDPGQGLRLIYYSQIVNDFQKGDIAEGYSVSREKKESFPLTVTSAQKNPTAFYLCASSIYRGNSYEQYFGPGTRLTVT.

This chain joins TRBV7-6 and TRBJ2-7, with 9 bases fitting TRBD1. The CDR3 totals 12 residues. CDR1 and CDR2 (germline): SGHVS, FNYEAQ. After removal of 8 bases from V and 3 bases from J, the junction contained 2 bases not matched to a gene. CDR3 nucleotide sequence: TGTGCCAGCGGGGACAGGGTCTACGAGCAGTACTTC. This codes for CASGDRVYEQYF. Drawing the rest from reference TRBV7-6 and TRBJ2-7, the complete variable domain is GAGVSQSPRYKVTKRGQDVALRCDPISGHVSLYWYRQALGQGPEFLTYFNYEAQQDKSGLPNDRFSAERPEGSISTLTIQRTEQRDSAMYRCASGDRVYEQYFGPGTRLTVT.

The J gene is TRBJ1-2, the V gene TRBV4-2, with D unresolved. Germline loops: CDR1 LGHNA, CDR2 YNFKEQ. V lost 2 bases, J lost 0 bases, and 10 bases lay in between. The CDR3 contains 15 residues. The CDR3 sequence: CASSQPGIANYGYTF. In DNA form, the CDR3 reads TGTGCCAGCAGCCAACCAGGTATAGCTAACTATGGCTACACCTTC.

Notes on this clone: One end of the junction fails to match germline, which may point to a read error. This chain joins TRBV7-9 and TRBJ1-4; weak D call: TRBD1 (6 bases). CDR3 length equals 16 residues. Per the germline V gene, CDR1 is SEHNR and CDR2 is FQNEAQ (reference sequence). The CDR3 sequence: CSSSLGEQGFSEKLFF. The CDR3 DNA reads TGTTCCAGCAGCTTAGGAGAACAGGGTTTTAGTGAAAAACTGTTTTTT.

This clone appeared a few times. The chain is built from TRBV6-4 and TRBJ2-1; TRBD2 agrees at 10 bases. CDR1 and CDR2 (germline): MRHNA, SNTAGT. V shed 2 bases, J shed 8 bases, and the junction held 6 bases outside the gene matches. The CDR3 length is 15 residues. CDR3 loop: CASSDRSSGSDEQFF. In DNA, the CDR3 is TGTGCCAGCAGTGACAGGTCTAGCGGGAGTGATGAGCAGTTCTTC.

This rearrangement joins TRBV18 to TRBJ1-3; possibly TRBD1 for D (6 bases). V was cut by 0 bases and J by 0 bases, with 9 bases left in between. The CDR3 contains 16 residues. CDR1 is KGHSH and CDR2 is LQKENI in the germline V gene. The CDR3 region has the DNA TGTGCCAGCTCACCACCCGGACAGTACTCTGGAAACACCATATATTTT. Protein product: CASSPPGQYSGNTIYF.

The CDR3 is CASSPEMRMNTEAFF. In DNA, the CDR3 is TGTGCCAGCTCACCTGAGATGCGGATGAACACTGAAGCTTTCTTT. The V call is TRBV18, the J call TRBJ1-1; D is unresolved. Germline lookup yields CDR1 KGHSH and CDR2 LQKENI. The CDR3 has 15 residues. V lost 3 bases, J lost 0 bases, and 11 bases lay in between.

The V and J genes are TRBV2 and TRBJ2-7; TRBD2 might be the D (6 bases). Trimming took 6 bases from V and 9 from J, leaving 15 bases between them. This CDR3 contains 12 residues. The V gene's germline CDR1 is SNHLY and CDR2 FYNNEI. The CDR3 loop reads CASSRFGSGQYF. In nucleotides, the CDR3 is TGTGCCAGCAGCCGATTCGGGAGCGGGCAGTACTTC.

This clone was recorded only once. The chain's CDR3 is CASSSGFWAYNEQFF. In DNA form, the CDR3 reads TGTGCCAGCAGCTCGGGGTTTTGGGCCTACAATGAGCAGTTCTTC. This rearrangement joins TRBV6-5 to TRBJ2-1, with D possibly being TRBD2 (5 bases). Germline V CDR1 and CDR2: MNHEY, SVGAGI. The V end was cut by 6 bases, the J end by 2 bases, with 14 bases between. The CDR3 length is 15 residues.

A single count supports this clone. The chain joins TRBV7-2 to TRBJ1-1; 7 nucleotides match TRBD1. This CDR3 has 14 residues. The germline V gene encodes CDR1 SGHTA and CDR2 FQGNSA. With V trimmed by 6 bases and J by 4 bases, 8 bases remained unmatched. The CDR3 region is CASRAQGSGTEAFF. Written as DNA, the CDR3 is TGTGCCAGCAGAGCACAGGGGTCGGGCACTGAAGCTTTCTTT.

This chain uses TRBV20-1 with TRBJ2-5, with TRBD1 as a possible D gene (5 bases). Germline V gene lookup returns CDR1 DFQATT and CDR2 SNEGSKA (reference sequence). This CDR3 is built from 11 residues. V gave up 6 bases and J gave up 3 bases, with 8 bases separating them. This CDR3 reads CSALTEETQYF. Here the CDR3 DNA reads TGCAGTGCCTTGACAGAAGAGACCCAGTACTTC.

V gene TRBV7-3 combines with J gene TRBJ2-1; tentatively, D is TRBD2 (6 bases). V shed 5 bases and J shed 7 bases, with 27 bases lying between them. This CDR3 region has 18 residues. The V gene's germline CDR1 is SGHTA and CDR2 FQGTGA. Written as DNA, the CDR3 is TGTGCCAGCAGCCCCCGTGTGGGGGGAGTCACTGTAGGGAATGAGCAGTTCTTC. It encodes CASSPRVGGVTVGNEQFF.

CDR3 nucleotide sequence: TGTGCCTGGACTAAGGTGGCGGGGGGAGGCATTAATGAGCAGTTCTTC. Protein: CAWTKVAGGGINEQFF. V usage is TRBV30 and J usage is TRBJ2-1, with 8 nucleotides matching TRBD2. Germline V gene sequence: CDR1 GTSNPN, CDR2 SVGIG (reference sequence). Losses at the gene ends were 4 bases for V and 7 bases for J; bases not matched to a gene: 15. The CDR3 is 16 residues long.

This chain uses TRBV6-1 with TRBJ2-1; 10 positions match TRBD2. Germline assignment: CDR1 MNHNS and CDR2 SASEGT. The J segment lost 5 bases and the V segment lost 0 bases, leaving 10 bases of the junction unmatched. The CDR3 has 18 amino acids. CDR3 nucleotides: TGTGCCAGCAGTGAAGCGGGACTTCTAGCGGGAGTAAACAATGAGCAGTTCTTC. It specifies CASSEAGLLAGVNNEQFF.

This rearrangement joins TRBV10-3 to TRBJ2-5, with TRBD2 matching over 9 bases. The CDR3 covers 16 residues. Germline-derived CDR1 and CDR2 are ENHRY and SYGVKD. V lost 4 bases, J lost 4 bases, and 10 bases stayed unmatched. The CDR3 coding sequence is TGTGCCATCAGTGCTCTGAGGACTAGCGCGGTAGAGACCCAGTACTTC. This encodes CAISALRTSAVETQYF.

The V gene is TRBV5-4, the J gene TRBJ1-1; 10 bases agree with TRBD1. CDR1 SGHNT and CDR2 YYREEE come from the germline V gene (reference sequence). Trimming cost V 3 bases and J 10 bases; bases outside gene matches: 6. The CDR3 contains 13 residues. CDR3 loop: CASSWDRGGIAFF. In DNA form, the CDR3 reads TGTGCCAGCAGCTGGGACAGGGGCGGTATAGCTTTCTTT. Using reference TRBV5-4 and TRBJ1-1 for the parts outside the CDR3, the full variable domain is ETGVTQSPTHLIKTRGQQVTLRCSSQSGHNTVSWYQQALGQGPQFIFQYYREEENGRGNFPPRFSGLQFPNYSSELNVNALELDDSALYLCASSWDRGGIAFFGQGTRLTVV.

In the case of this clone: Sequence at one end of the junction differs from germline and may be a read error. The rearrangement uses TRBV2 and TRBJ1-5; a weak D match, TRBD1 (5 bases). The length of the CDR3 is 12 residues. Germline CDR1 and CDR2: SNHLY and FYNNEI. The CDR3 protein is CASSDSNQLQHF. In nucleotides, the CDR3 is TGTGCCAGCTCCGACAGCAATCAGCTCCAGCATTTT.

This chain links TRBV5-4 with TRBJ2-1, with 8 bases lining up with TRBD2. The CDR3 extends over 16 amino acids. CDR1 and CDR2 (germline): SGHNT, YYREEE (reference sequence). With V trimmed by 1 base and J by 0 bases, 3 bases remained unmatched. The CDR3: CASSLPLAGSYNEQFF. CDR3 bases: TGTGCCAGCAGCTTGCCCCTAGCGGGCTCCTACAATGAGCAGTTCTTC.

The chain recombines TRBV7-3 with TRBJ2-3; TRBD1 agrees at 10 bases. Germline-derived CDR1 and CDR2 are SGHTA and FQGTGA. The length of the CDR3 is 15 residues. The V and J ends lost 6 bases and 6 bases, in that order; junction bases with no gene match: 9. Written as DNA, the CDR3 is TGTGCCAGCAGTCAGACAGGGGGCGCTGGGGATACGCAGTATTTT. Residues: CASSQTGGAGDTQYF.

The genes are TRBV10-2 and TRBJ2-5; the D is unclear. The CDR3 spans 11 residues. The germline V and J ends were trimmed by 3 bases and 5 bases, with 4 bases remaining between them. Germline lookup yields CDR1 WSHSY and CDR2 SAAADI. In nucleotides, the CDR3 is TGCGCCAGCAGTGAACGGGAGACCCAGTACTTC. It translates to CASSERETQYF.

This clone occurred a few times. CDR3 nucleotides: TGTGCCAGCAGGGAAGCGGGGATTGGAAACACCATATATTTT. This encodes CASREAGIGNTIYF. This rearrangement joins TRBV25-1 to TRBJ1-3, with D unresolved. Germline V gene lookup returns CDR1 MGHDK and CDR2 SYGVNS. The CDR3 runs to 14 residues. The germline V and J ends were trimmed by 6 bases and 3 bases, with 12 bases remaining between them.

V and J are TRBV10-3 and TRBJ2-5, with D perhaps matching TRBD2 (5 bases). CDR3 length: 12 amino acids. V gave up 5 bases and J gave up 5 bases, with 9 bases separating them. Germline-derived CDR1 and CDR2 are ENHRY and SYGVKD. The CDR3 loop reads CAISPEGETQYF. For the CDR3, the DNA is TGTGCCATCAGTCCAGAGGGCGAGACCCAGTACTTC.